This TCR beta chain was sequenced for a study of cytomegalovirus exposure and HLA in healthy donors. The study, taken as a whole, reports: First-cohort TCR clusters were later found to tend to co-occur in the 90 to 150 validation repertoires.

A remark on this clone: Its matching antigen is unknown.

Trimming stripped 5 bases from V and 1 base from J, with 9 bases between. The CDR3 is 14 residues long. Per germline, CDR1 MNHEY and CDR2 SVGAGI. This table comes from immunoSEQ multiplex PCR, and its TCRdb copy is limited to in-frame clones, with some not included. The table has about 150,000 clones, about 87% seen once. The receptor was derived from a man aged 18 to 29 in good health and CMV-seropositive. The chain combines TRBV6-5 with TRBJ1-5; TRBD1 is a possible D gene (5 bases). Specimen: PBMCs. Here the CDR3 reads CASSPQGSNQPQHF. The CDR3 DNA reads as TGTGCCAGCAGTCCGCAGGGAAGCAATCAGCCCCAGCATTTT.